This T cell receptor beta chain originates from a study of regulatory T cells in long-lasting Graves disease (dated by TCRdb to about 2021). Some background on the complete study: Patients with newly diagnosed Graves' disease had been on antithyroid drugs for under 3 months. Peripheral blood TCR sequencing and RNA sequencing compared persistent Graves' disease patients with newly diagnosed Graves' disease patients. The study was registered as a clinical trial and conducted in China. A total of around 35 samples underwent TCR sequencing: about 13 from persistent and approximately 20 from newly diagnosed Graves' disease patients.

What the study reported, not specific to this receptor: Because the primary lesion, thyroid tissue, could not be accessed, the study looked at peripheral blood alone. Persistent disease showed preferential use of TRBV28, TRBJ1-2 and TRBJ2-5, whereas newly diagnosed disease favored TRBV20-1 and TRBJ2-1. As a limitation, the authors acknowledged that the small sample size may reduce accuracy. More public clonotypes were shared among persistent patients (under 3,000) than among newly diagnosed patients (roughly 960). Compared with newly diagnosed patients, patients with persistent Graves' disease had lower TCR Shannon entropy and fewer highly expanded clones, which suggests clonal expansion. Sequencing and analysis were restricted to the TCR beta chain.

Only one count was recorded for this clonotype. It lacks a known antigen. No much larger clone is present one base from it, and per-base qualities are unavailable. Evidence from one read is weak. From the cysteine up to the phenylalanine, the CDR3 has a length of 15 residues. Kept here is only the CDR3 DNA, which spans 45 bases and is read in frame from base 1. The V end loses 0 bases and the J end loses 0 bases, and a stretch of 9 bases separates them. Based on the germline V gene (reference sequence), the CDR1 and CDR2 sequences are SGHKS and YYEKEE. What this sample's time point label stands for: newly diagnosed GD, antithyroid drugs for less than 3 months. RNA was extracted from PBMCs in TRIzol for both TCR sequencing and RNA sequencing. Graves' disease was diagnosed according to American Thyroid Association guidelines. Recruitment of patients was carried out at an endocrinology department in Xi'an, China. Each patient gave about 8.1 milliliters of peripheral blood, collected in an EDTA anticoagulant tube. Ficoll Paque Plus density gradient separation was used to isolate PBMCs, and no further T cell sorting was done. RNA quality was checked with an Agilent 2100 Bioanalyzer and agarose gel, and concentration with a NanoDrop 2000.

Library construction relied on multiplex PCR. The sequencer listed for this sample is Illumina HiSeq 4000. To build TCR beta libraries, CDR3 regions were amplified by Arm-PCR using iRepertoire HTBI primers. Before sequencing, the PCR products went through gel purification. The original methods were these. A total of 62 TRBV and some 13 TRBJ segments were identified across samples and were used for gene usage analysis of CDR3 amino acid clonotypes. Filtered high-quality paired reads were merged into contigs using COPE and FqMerger. BLAST was used to align contigs to the IMGT TRBV, TRBD and TRBJ reference genes, and CDR3 was defined following IMGT. Any clonotype with a frequency above 0.1% was counted as a highly expanded clone. Shannon entropy was used to measure repertoire diversity, and the Gini coefficient was used to measure V-J evenness. Public clonotypes were defined as clonotypes shared by more than one individual. Clones were called with MiXCR by TCRdb after fastp trimmed the public reads at Q25, and only in-frame beta chains were retained. For every CDR3 protein sequence, its rows merge into one entry that carries the most common genes and DNA. The authors' filters were not applied to this entry. In this sample the table shows about 220,000 distinct CDR3 sequences, less than 20% of which occur a single time. About 12% of the sample is taken by the ten largest.

The same sample was also used in a study of T cells in Graves' hyperthyroidism and ophthalmopathy. From that second study: Graves' hyperthyroidism was defined as stable when no progression to ophthalmopathy occurred over 18 months of follow-up. Hyperthyroidism patients were aged 18 to 65 years and newly diagnosed, with disease duration of less than 2 months. The study excluded patients with uncontrolled infections, other autoimmune diseases, pregnancy or lactation. Diagnoses relied on clinical symptoms, serum thyroxine and TRAb, thyroid ultrasound and orbital computed tomography. A first-round RT-PCR of the TCR CDR3 used the HTBI primer set with the Qiagen OneStep RT-PCR kit. Most expanded thyroid clonotypes (frequency above 0.001) were also detected in blood, suggesting blood repertoires may reflect thyroid immune responses. A model built on a 13 V-J signature distinguished ophthalmopathy from stable hyperthyroidism, reaching 87.88% sensitivity and about 81% specificity in cross-validation and 80%/75% in testing. During validation, the model predicted progression to ophthalmopathy a median of about 6.5 months ahead of onset, with more than 60% sensitivity and under 85% specificity. A discovery cohort of about 100 patients, about 40 with Graves' ophthalmopathy and more than 55 with stable Graves' hyperthyroidism, was used to find distinguishing TCR V-J signatures. Prospective prediction of ophthalmopathy was tested in an independent validation cohort of under 20 hyperthyroidism patients and around 16 patients who later progressed to ophthalmopathy. The 85 to 100 discovery patients were randomly split 7:3 into training and test sets. In roughly six Graves' hyperthyroidism patients, the study also compared T-cell repertoires from thyroid tissue with T-cell repertoires from blood. Once sampling was done, hyperthyroidism patients were given methimazole at a starting dose of 30 mg daily, whereas ophthalmopathy patients were given high-dose intravenous methylprednisolone. Libraries were constructed in a second round of multiplex PCR, after which size selection and purification were carried out. The libraries were sequenced on an Illumina HiSeq2000 using paired-end 100 bp reads. SOAPnuke was used to process the raw data, with reads discarded if the reads contained adapters or uncalled bases, had a mean Phred below 15, or lacked an exact constant-primer or identifier match. High-quality paired reads were merged with COPE v1.2.5, and unique nucleotide sequences were defined as clonotypes. Clonotypes were aligned to IMGT TRBV, TRBD and TRBJ reference segments using MiTCR v1.1. Only V-J combinations with frequency above 0.0001, covering 99% to 99.2% of repertoires, were analysed. A TCS score was defined as the ratio of F50 (clonal expansion) to E x V (chaos), with BLOSUM62-based TCRdist applied between CDR3 peptides within each V-J. Welch's t-statistics and random forest reduced 514 V-J features to roughly 13, which were used in a naive Bayes classifier (R e1071). No statistical method was used to set the sample size in advance, and investigators knew the group allocation. TCR Vbeta CDR3 sequencing of 130 to 150 peripheral blood samples (43 ophthalmopathy, about 75 hyperthyroidism and some 17 progressor patients) is reported in the paper.

The material was peripheral blood mononuclear cells (PBMCs), obtained at new diagnosis, from a patient treated with antithyroid drugs. The receptor was derived from a woman aged 25 to 45 with Graves disease. Donor details come from another sample of the same person, matched by shared clones. The rearrangement joined TRBV5-5 to TRBJ1-1; the D gene remains uncertain. The DNA is as follows: TGTGCCAGCAGCTTGGTGACAAACATGAACACTGAAGCTTTCTTT. The resulting protein is CASSLVTNMNTEAFF. Reference TRBV5-5 and TRBJ1-1 proteins supply the regions before and after the CDR3; the full variable domain is: DAGVTQSPTHLIKTRGQQVTLRCSPISGHKSVSWYQQVLGQGPQFIFQYYEKEERGRGNFPDRFSARQFPNYSSELNVNALLLGDSALYLCASSLVTNMNTEAFFGQGTRLTVV.